These T cell receptor beta chains were read from a single sample in a study of metastatic and nonmetastatic thyroid tumors. Via MiXCR, TCRdb re-called the PCR reads. The sample includes about 5,000 clones, about 31% seen only once; the top ten take roughly a quarter. Source material: adjacent normal tissue. The source is a female donor with papillary thyroid cancer or a benign thyroid nodule (not recorded which). Some clones in this sample may be carry-over from other donors' samples. CDR3s include the opening cysteine and the closing phenylalanine or tryptophan. The order of the fields is CDR3 length, V gene, clone size, D gene, J gene, CDR3 protein, CDR3 DNA. A D gene is named only where the DNA matches it firmly. Some rows have no size entry. The others give once, few or many, or a class for an expanded clone.

len: 14
v_gene: TRBV7-2
abundance: .
d_gene: .
j_gene: TRBJ1-1
CDR3aa: CASSSNGVGPEAFF
CDR3nt: TGTGCCAGCAGCTCGAACGGTGTGGGGCCTGAAGCTTTCTTT

len: 14
v_gene: TRBV12-3/TRBV12-4
abundance: few
d_gene: .
j_gene: TRBJ2-7
CDR3aa: CASSWGSEAYEQYF
CDR3nt: TGTGCCAGCAGTTGGGGTAGCGAAGCTTACGAGCAGTACTTC

len: 14
v_gene: TRBV3-1
abundance: .
d_gene: .
j_gene: TRBJ2-2
CDR3aa: CASSQAGSTGELFF
CDR3nt: TGTGCCAGCAGCCAAGCCGGATCCACCGGGGAGCTGTTTTTT

len: 13
v_gene: TRBV15
abundance: medium-sized
d_gene: .
j_gene: TRBJ2-5
CDR3aa: CATSGLRTQTQYF
CDR3nt: TGTGCCACCAGCGGTCTCAGAACTCAGACCCAGTACTTC

len: 18
v_gene: TRBV6-5
abundance: .
d_gene: .
j_gene: TRBJ1-6
CDR3aa: CASSFAVATRGPASPLHF
CDR3nt: TGTGCCAGCAGTTTCGCGGTGGCCACCCGGGGGCCGGCTTCACCCCTCCACTTT

len: 15
v_gene: TRBV7-3
abundance: few
d_gene: TRBD1
j_gene: TRBJ2-1
CDR3aa: CASSFRQGVNNEQFF
CDR3nt: TGTGCCAGCAGCTTCCGGCAGGGGGTAAACAATGAGCAGTTCTTC

len: 16
v_gene: TRBV3-1
abundance: medium-sized
d_gene: .
j_gene: TRBJ2-5
CDR3aa: CASSQMPPCLPETQYF
CDR3nt: TGTGCCAGCAGCCAAATGCCACCTTGCCTGCCAGAGACCCAGTACTTC

len: 15
v_gene: TRBV3-1
abundance: many
d_gene: .
j_gene: TRBJ1-6
CDR3aa: CASSPPGAFSSPLHF
CDR3nt: TGTGCCAGCAGCCCGCCAGGGGCGTTTAGTTCACCCCTCCACTTT

len: 16
v_gene: TRBV7-3
abundance: .
d_gene: .
j_gene: TRBJ2-2
CDR3aa: CASSFGGHANTGELFF
CDR3nt: TGTGCCAGCAGCTTCGGCGGTCACGCGAACACCGGGGAGCTGTTTTTT

len: 15
v_gene: TRBV27
abundance: few
d_gene: TRBD1
j_gene: TRBJ2-7
CDR3aa: CASSGFRDRDVEQYF
CDR3nt: TGTGCCAGCAGTGGGTTCCGGGACAGGGATGTCGAGCAGTACTTC

len: 15
v_gene: TRBV7-3
abundance: .
d_gene: TRBD1
j_gene: TRBJ2-2
CDR3aa: CASSLGGRGSGELFF
CDR3nt: TGTGCCAGCAGCTTAGGCGGCAGGGGGTCCGGGGAGCTGTTTTTT

len: 16
v_gene: TRBV10-3
abundance: .
d_gene: .
j_gene: TRBJ2-7
CDR3aa: CAISGIDRIQTYEQYF
CDR3nt: TGTGCCATCAGTGGGATCGACAGGATTCAAACCTACGAGCAGTACTTC

len: 17
v_gene: TRBV28
abundance: few
d_gene: .
j_gene: TRBJ2-1
CDR3aa: CASSLVLVGGPAYEQFF
CDR3nt: TGTGCCAGCAGTTTAGTACTAGTGGGGGGGCCTGCGTATGAGCAGTTCTTC

len: 16
v_gene: TRBV4-1
abundance: .
d_gene: .
j_gene: TRBJ2-4
CDR3aa: CASSQDPSRAKNIQYF
CDR3nt: TGCGCCAGCAGCCAAGATCCCAGTAGAGCCAAAAACATTCAGTACTTC

len: 17
v_gene: TRBV4-3
abundance: once
d_gene: .
j_gene: TRBJ1-4
CDR3aa: CASSQEMSTATNEKLFF
CDR3nt: TGCGCCAGCAGCCAAGAGATGTCGACAGCAACTAATGAAAAACTGTTTTTT

len: 16
v_gene: TRBV20-1
abundance: .
d_gene: TRBD2
j_gene: TRBJ2-1
CDR3aa: CSARDWGLAGPPEQFF
CDR3nt: TGCAGTGCTAGAGATTGGGGACTAGCGGGCCCCCCAGAGCAGTTCTTC

len: 15
v_gene: TRBV6-1
abundance: few
d_gene: TRBD2
j_gene: TRBJ2-7
CDR3aa: CASSRTSAVSYEQYF
CDR3nt: TGTGCCAGCAGCCGAACTAGCGCGGTCTCCTACGAGCAGTACTTC

len: 13
v_gene: TRBV19
abundance: .
d_gene: .
j_gene: TRBJ2-7
CDR3aa: CASSFGGSYEQYF
CDR3nt: TGTGCCAGTAGTTTCGGGGGAAGCTACGAGCAGTACTTC

len: 12
v_gene: TRBV12-3/TRBV12-4
abundance: .
d_gene: .
j_gene: TRBJ2-2
CDR3aa: CASSLSSGELFF
CDR3nt: TGTGCCAGCAGTCTTAGTAGCGGGGAGCTGTTTTTT

len: 17
v_gene: TRBV28
abundance: few
d_gene: .
j_gene: TRBJ1-1
CDR3aa: CASSNPGWRTVNTEAFF
CDR3nt: TGTGCCAGCAGTAACCCGGGATGGCGCACCGTGAACACTGAAGCTTTCTTT

len: 20
v_gene: TRBV10-1
abundance: .
d_gene: TRBD2
j_gene: TRBJ2-1
CDR3aa: CASSPRQGRLAGGPGNEQFF
CDR3nt: TGCGCCAGCAGTCCGCGACAGGGAAGGCTAGCGGGAGGGCCAGGGAATGAGCAGTTCTTC

len: 15
v_gene: TRBV30
abundance: .
d_gene: .
j_gene: TRBJ2-5
CDR3aa: CAWSPRRRIQETQYF
CDR3nt: TGTGCCTGGAGTCCTAGGCGACGGATACAAGAGACACAGTACTTC

len: 15
v_gene: TRBV28
abundance: .
d_gene: TRBD1
j_gene: TRBJ1-5
CDR3aa: CASRRTGEANHPHHF
CDR3nt: TGTGCCAGCAGACGAACAGGGGAGGCCAATCATCCACATCATTTT

len: 12
v_gene: TRBV20-1
abundance: once
d_gene: .
j_gene: TRBJ1-1
CDR3aa: CSARGLGTEAFF
CDR3nt: TGCAGTGCTAGGGGATTGGGTACCGAAGCTTTCTTT

len: 15
v_gene: TRBV29-1
abundance: few
d_gene: .
j_gene: TRBJ2-1
CDR3aa: CSVPIGWRISNEQFF
CDR3nt: TGCAGCGTCCCGATAGGGTGGCGGATCAGCAATGAGCAGTTCTTC

len: 14
v_gene: TRBV6-5
abundance: medium-sized
d_gene: .
j_gene: TRBJ2-1
CDR3aa: CASSYNGAYNEQFF
CDR3nt: TGTGCCAGCAGTTACAACGGAGCCTACAATGAGCAGTTCTTC

len: 15
v_gene: TRBV24-1
abundance: .
d_gene: .
j_gene: TRBJ2-3
CDR3aa: CATSDRQGWTDTQYF
CDR3nt: TGTGCCACCAGTGATCGTCAGGGCTGGACAGATACGCAGTATTTT

len: 14
v_gene: TRBV27
abundance: few
d_gene: .
j_gene: TRBJ2-7
CDR3aa: CASSTSDRLHEQYF
CDR3nt: TGTGCCAGCAGCACATCCGACAGGCTCCACGAGCAGTACTTC

len: 16
v_gene: TRBV6-2/TRBV6-3
abundance: few
d_gene: TRBD2
j_gene: TRBJ2-5
CDR3aa: CASSYASGGLNETQYF
CDR3nt: TGTGCCAGCAGTTACGCCAGCGGGGGTTTGAATGAGACCCAGTACTTC

len: 17
v_gene: TRBV24-1
abundance: .
d_gene: TRBD2
j_gene: TRBJ2-3
CDR3aa: CATSDPGTSGSTDTQYF
CDR3nt: TGTGCCACCAGTGACCCCGGGACTAGCGGGAGCACAGATACGCAGTATTTT

len: 15
v_gene: TRBV6-1
abundance: few
d_gene: TRBD2
j_gene: TRBJ2-5
CDR3aa: CASRDHKGGQETQYF
CDR3nt: TGTGCCAGCAGGGACCATAAGGGAGGGCAAGAGACCCAGTACTTC

len: 14
v_gene: TRBV6-2/TRBV6-3
abundance: once
d_gene: .
j_gene: TRBJ1-2
CDR3aa: CANSYFGPSYSYTF
CDR3nt: TGTGCCAACAGTTACTTCGGACCGTCATATAGCTACACCTTC

len: 22
v_gene: TRBV24-1
abundance: many
d_gene: .
j_gene: TRBJ2-4
CDR3aa: CATSDLPWMWRTAQMAKNIQYF
CDR3nt: TGTGCCACCAGTGATTTGCCGTGGATGTGGCGGACAGCTCAAATGGCCAAAAACATTCAGTACTTC

len: 15
v_gene: TRBV6-1
abundance: few
d_gene: .
j_gene: TRBJ2-7
CDR3aa: CASSVNSGVGYEQYF
CDR3nt: TGTGCCAGCAGTGTGAATAGCGGAGTGGGGTACGAGCAGTACTTC

len: 15
v_gene: TRBV28
abundance: large
d_gene: .
j_gene: TRBJ1-1
CDR3aa: CASSPWGEQNTEAFF
CDR3nt: TGTGCCAGCAGCCCATGGGGGGAGCAAAACACTGAAGCTTTCTTT

len: 17
v_gene: TRBV13
abundance: few
d_gene: TRBD1
j_gene: TRBJ2-7
CDR3aa: CASSTKGGDRASYEQYF
CDR3nt: TGTGCCAGCAGCACCAAAGGGGGGGACAGGGCCTCCTACGAGCAGTACTTC

len: 13
v_gene: TRBV24-1
abundance: large
d_gene: .
j_gene: TRBJ2-7
CDR3aa: CATMKQRYYEQYF
CDR3nt: TGTGCCACCATGAAACAGCGATACTACGAGCAGTACTTC

len: 15
v_gene: TRBV28
abundance: large
d_gene: TRBD1
j_gene: TRBJ1-5
CDR3aa: CASRSRTGPSQPQHF
CDR3nt: TGTGCCAGCAGATCCCGGACAGGTCCTAGTCAGCCCCAGCATTTT